Following are 14 T cell receptor beta chains from one sample sequenced in a study of blood T cell repertoires in COVID-19 (dated by TCRdb to about 2020). Receptor amplification or capture employed the immunoSEQ multiplex PCR assay. Entries here come from immuneACCESS through TCRdb and include only in-frame sequences with V and J called. Some clones fail to appear in such tables; in the studies checked, an unresolved V gene covers under half of the shortfall, and the cause of the remainder is unknown. Recorded for this sample are some 170,000 clones; 85% to 90% of them occurred a single time. The top ten clones comprise 6.2% of the sample. The specimen sequenced was PBMCs or T cells enriched from blood (not recorded which). The receptors originated from a man in his forties who had recovered from COVID-19.

This chain uses TRBV7-9 with TRBJ1-6; D remains unclear. Trimming pared 3 bases from V and 8 bases from J, leaving 8 bases between. Germline V gene lookup returns CDR1 SEHNR and CDR2 FQNEAQ (reference sequence). This CDR3 has 13 amino acids. CDR3 amino acids: CASSFSSHSPLHF. The CDR3 region has the DNA TGTGCCAGCAGCTTCTCGTCTCATTCACCCCTCCACTTT. The full variable domain, in which reference TRBV7-9 and TRBJ1-6 provide the parts outside the CDR3, is DTGVSQNPRHKITKRGQNVTFRCDPISEHNRLYWYRQTLGQGPEFLTYFQNEAQLEKSRLLSDRFSAERPKGSFSTLEIQRTEQGDSAMYLCASSFSSHSPLHFGNGTRLTVT.

The rearrangement joins TRBV18 to TRBJ2-1, with D maybe TRBD1 (5 bases). The CDR3 length is 12 residues. Trimming took 5 bases from V and 8 from J, leaving 10 bases between them. The germline CDR1 and CDR2 sequences are KGHSH and LQKENI. The CDR3 DNA sequence: TGTGCCAGCTCAACAGGCGCGTATGAGCAGTTCTTC. Protein sequence: CASSTGAYEQFF.

The chain joins TRBV6-4 to TRBJ2-7; TRBD2 matches 14 bases. Germline V CDR1 and CDR2: MRHNA, SNTAGT. The length of the CDR3 is 17 residues. J gave up 2 bases and V 5 bases, and 8 bases lay outside the gene matches. CDR3 nucleotides: TGTGCCAGCAGTAAACCCGGACTAGCGGGAGGCCCCTACGAGCAGTACTTC. Translation gives CASSKPGLAGGPYEQYF.

This rearrangement joins TRBV19 to TRBJ1-1; no clear D gene. V was cut by 4 bases and J by 0 bases, with 12 bases left in between. Germline CDR1 is LNHDA and CDR2 is SQIVND (reference sequence). This CDR3 is built from 15 residues. The CDR3 region has the DNA TGTGCCAGTAGTAAGGCACTAACCATGAACACTGAAGCTTTCTTT. It specifies CASSKALTMNTEAFF.

This clone has only a few counts. The J gene is TRBJ1-2, the V gene TRBV5-6; D ambiguous. This CDR3 contains 13 residues. The V end lost 2 bases, the J end lost 6 bases, and 11 bases lay between the germline ends. Germline V lookup: CDR1 SGHDT, CDR2 YYEEEE. CDR3 residues: CASSLANGDGYTF. The CDR3 DNA reads TGTGCCAGCAGCTTAGCGAACGGCGATGGCTACACCTTC.

CDR3 sequence (DNA): TGTGCCAGCAGTTTAGGGGCAGGGTTAGAGACCCAGTACTTC. Amino acid sequence: CASSLGAGLETQYF. V gene TRBV27 combines with J gene TRBJ2-5; a possible D gene is TRBD1 (5 bases). The CDR3 has 14 residues. V was pared by 2 bases and J by 4 bases, with 11 bases between. Germline CDR1 MNHEY, CDR2 SMNVEV (reference sequence).

V and J are TRBV15 and TRBJ2-7, with D maybe TRBD2 (5 bases). The CDR3 is 13 amino acids. Germline V gene data show CDR1 as LNHNV and CDR2 as YYDKDF (reference sequence). The V and J ends lost 7 bases and 3 bases respectively, with 13 bases between them. The CDR3 sequence: CATTKGASYEQYF. DNA for the CDR3: TGTGCCACCACCAAGGGAGCGAGCTACGAGCAGTACTTC.

The chain couples TRBV5-1 to TRBJ2-7; 8 bases align to TRBD1. The CDR3 is 14 residues long. V lost 3 bases to trimming and J lost 2 bases; unmatched junction nucleotides: 4. Looked up from germline, CDR1 is SGHRS and CDR2 is YFSETQ. The CDR3 sequence: CASSSMTGAYEQYF. The CDR3 bases are TGCGCCAGCAGCTCGATGACAGGGGCCTACGAGCAGTACTTC.

The V call is TRBV28, the J call TRBJ1-1; possibly TRBD1 for D (5 bases). V was clipped by 2 bases and J by 8 bases, with 12 bases between them. CDR1 is MDHEN and CDR2 is SYDVKM in the germline V gene. This CDR3 is 13 amino acids long. The CDR3 sequence is CASSLGGGIEAFF. The CDR3 nucleotides read TGTGCCAGCAGTTTAGGGGGGGGAATAGAAGCTTTCTTT. Supplemented by reference TRBV28 and TRBJ1-1, the full variable domain reads DVKVTQSSRYLVKRTGEKVFLECVQDMDHENMFWYRQDPGLGLRLIYFSYDVKMKEKGDIPEGYSVSREKKERFSLILESASTNQTSMYLCASSLGGGIEAFFGQGTRLTVV.

The rearrangement joins TRBV29-1 to TRBJ1-1, with D possibly TRBD1 on 6 matching bases. Trimming took 7 bases from V and 2 from J, leaving 17 bases between them. The CDR3 is 14 residues long. Germline V CDR1 and CDR2: SQVTM, ANQGSEA. CDR3 residues: CSALKTGFNTEAFF. CDR3 nucleotides: TGCAGCGCTCTGAAGACAGGCTTCAACACTGAAGCTTTCTTT. Based on the CDR3 plus reference TRBV29-1 and TRBJ1-1, the full variable domain is SAVISQKPSRDICQRGTSLTIQCQVDSQVTMMFWYRQQPGQSLTLIATANQGSEATYESGFVIDKFPISRPNLTFSTLTVSNMSPEDSSIYLCSALKTGFNTEAFFGQGTRLTVV.

The V gene is TRBV6-4, the J gene TRBJ1-1, with 11 bases identical to TRBD1. The J segment lost 6 bases and the V segment lost 3 bases, leaving 6 bases of the junction unmatched. There are 15 residues in the CDR3. In germline, CDR1 is MRHNA, CDR2 SNTAGT. The CDR3 DNA is TGTGCCAGCAGTGAGGGACAGGGGGGTAAAGCTGAAGCTTTCTTT. As protein: CASSEGQGGKAEAFF.

V usage is TRBV3-1 (or the pseudogene TRBV3-2) and J usage is TRBJ1-5; no clear D. V lost 4 bases, J lost 7 bases, and 11 bases lay in between. This CDR3 has 13 residues. The V gene's germline CDR1 is LGHDT and CDR2 YNNKEL (reference sequence). Here the CDR3 reads CASSRAREQPQHF. The CDR3 coding sequence is TGTGCCAGCAGCCGAGCCCGGGAACAGCCCCAGCATTTT.

As to this clone: Other DNA variants within this sample encode the same CDR3. The V and J genes are TRBV19 and TRBJ2-7, with TRBD1 identical over 8 bases. The CDR3 spans 13 residues. The trim removed 4 bases at V and 4 bases at J, leaving 3 bases unmatched. Germline V gene lookup returns CDR1 LNHDA and CDR2 SQIVND (reference sequence). The CDR3 is CASSTGTGYEQYF. The CDR3 DNA sequence: TGTGCCAGTAGTACCGGGACAGGATACGAGCAGTACTTC.

The gene calls are TRBV6-6 and TRBJ2-1; D might be TRBD1 (5 bases). V lost 2 bases to trimming and J lost 9 bases, with 20 bases between them. Germline-derived CDR1 and CDR2 are MNHNY and SVGAGI (reference sequence). The CDR3 extends over 16 amino acids. CDR3 sequence: CASSYPRAPREVEQFF. DNA for the CDR3: TGTGCCAGCAGTTACCCCCGAGCACCCAGGGAAGTTGAGCAGTTCTTC.